This record concerns one T cell receptor (beta chain) sequence. Its specificity is unknown. These data are taken from a study of shared clonotypes between healthy human individuals. Study-level background: Three plates were used per donor for CD4 naive, three for CD4 memory, two for CD8 naive and one for CD8 memory.

CDR1 is SGHRS, CDR2 YFSETQ, per germline. V was pared by 4 bases and J by 6 bases, with 14 bases between. CDR3 length: 13 residues. The protocol was immunoSEQ multiplex PCR, while the TCRdb copy is restricted to in-frame clones and leaves out a portion. The data contain a few million clones, 93% of them singletons. Whole-study findings and limits: Rarefaction showed sorted-subset sequencing was incomplete despite large depth.

Terminally differentiated effector memory CD45RA+ cells were left out of the naive CD8 fraction, which was CD45RO-negative and positively selected for CCR7. This chain uses TRBV5-1 with TRBJ2-7, with D possibly TRBD2 on 7 matching bases. The receptor was isolated from a man between 18 and 35 years old in good health. Some clones in this sample may be carry-over from other donors' samples. Sequencing was done on a sample of naive CD8+ T cells from PBMCs. The CDR3 coding sequence is TGCGCCAGCAGCGAAAGGGGGAGGGCCGAGCAGTACTTC. Amino acids: CASSERGRAEQYF.